A single count supports the clone carrying this T cell receptor (beta chain). Its antigen is still unknown. The data originate from a study of cytomegalovirus exposure and HLA in healthy donors. The germline V and J ends were trimmed by 3 bases and 8 bases, with 13 bases remaining between them. This CDR3 has 14 residues. Germline loops: CDR1 MDHEN, CDR2 SYDVKM. It was with 60 Vbeta and 13 Jbeta primers that the PCR ran. Authors' analysis steps: Unique TCR beta chains totaled some 80 million in a later count, with 8.5 million to 12 million of them shared. Assay used: immunoSEQ multiplex PCR; TCRdb lists only in-frame clones, some missing. V, J and clone size are those of that table, while D and trimming were read from the DNA. The sample includes more than 150,000 clones, over 75% of them seen just once. Study conclusions and caveats: Accurate HLA-A and HLA-B prediction from TCR beta sequences was reported for most subjects. TCR beta V- and J-gene trimming, according to a later analysis, was linked to a missense DCLRE1C variant.

Sequencing was performed on PBMCs. This clonotype originated in a man aged 40-55 years in good health and CMV-seropositive. The V gene is TRBV28, the J gene TRBJ1-4; D remains ambiguous. CDR3 DNA: TGTGCCAGCAGTTTTGCTAGTACCGGGGAAAAACTGTTTTTT. This sequence encodes CASSFASTGEKLFF.